This T cell receptor beta chain derives from a study of CD8+ T cells in alopecia areata. Researchers took lesional scalp punch biopsies and peripheral blood from people who were alopecia areata patients. TCR sequencing used cDNA made by reverse transcription of extracted RNA. Assay used: immunoSEQ multiplex PCR; TCRdb lists only in-frame clones, some missing. The sample lists about 110,000 clones; about 50% were seen once. The material sequenced was NKG2D-low CD8+ T cells sorted from blood. The receptor was isolated from a human donor with alopecia areata.

CDR3 DNA: TGTGCCAGCAGCGTAGAAGATGGCAGGAATGAAGCTTTCTTT. It translates to CASSVEDGRNEAFF. This chain uses TRBV9 with TRBJ1-1, with unresolved D. V shed 0 bases and J shed 7 bases, with 13 bases lying between them. The CDR3 spans 14 residues. Germline-derived CDR1 and CDR2 are SGDLS and YYNGEE. The full variable domain, rest sourced from reference TRBV9 and TRBJ1-1, is DSGVTQTPKHLITATGQRVTLRCSPRSGDLSVYWYQQSLDQGLQFLIQYYNGEERAKGNILERFSAQQFPDLHSELNLSSLELGDSALYFCASSVEDGRNEAFFGQGTRLTVV.